One sample yielded the 21 T cell receptor beta chains listed below, sequenced in a study of T-cell memory formation after mild COVID-19. From the 5' RACE reads, TCRdb called clonotypes with MiXCR, one entry per CDR3 protein. Among roughly 160,000 distinct CDR3 sequences listed, 13% were seen once. The sample comprised PBMCs or a T cell subset sorted from them (not recorded which). The receptor source for this set is a man between 18 and 35 years old who had mild COVID-19 (a few samples of this study predate the infection). Cell type and time point are not known.

This chain links TRBV10-3 with TRBJ1-5; TRBD1 might be the D (5 bases). V was shortened by 4 bases and J by 5 bases, with 18 bases between the two germline ends. The CDR3 is 16 amino acids. The V gene's germline CDR1 is ENHRY and CDR2 SYGVKD. The CDR3 DNA is TGTGCCATCAGTGCAGCTAGGGGCCTCGTAGATCAGCCCCAGCATTTT. It translates to CAISAARGLVDQPQHF.

This clonotype was observed at least ten times. V usage is TRBV7-3 and J usage is TRBJ1-5; D gene uncertain. The CDR3 extends over 15 amino acids. Germline V lookup: CDR1 SGHTA, CDR2 FQGTGA. V gave up 5 bases and J gave up 7 bases, with 18 bases separating them. CDR3 residues: CASSPGRGVGQPQHF. The CDR3 DNA is TGTGCCAGCAGCCCCGGACGCGGAGTAGGGCAGCCCCAGCATTTT.

This clonotype came up a few times. The chain recombines TRBV11-1 with TRBJ2-2; 11 nucleotides match TRBD1. CDR1 is SGHAT, CDR2 FQDESV, per germline (reference sequence). The ends lost 5 bases at V and 4 bases at J; junction bases unmatched: 6. This CDR3 is built from 16 residues. The CDR3 nucleotides read TGTGCCAGCAGCCCTGGACAGGGGGCTAGCACCGGGGAGCTGTTTTTT. Protein sequence: CASSPGQGASTGELFF.

J is TRBJ2-3 and V is TRBV20-1; perhaps TRBD2 as D (5 bases). Germline V gene sequence: CDR1 DFQATT, CDR2 SNEGSKA (reference sequence). This CDR3 is 14 amino acids long. The V end lost 3 bases, the J end lost 0 bases, and 10 bases lay between the germline ends. CDR3 nucleotides: TGCAGTGCTAGGTCCAGCGGTAGCACAGATACGCAGTATTTT. Its translation is CSARSSGSTDTQYF.

The chain has TRBV5-1 and TRBJ1-1; D possibly corresponds to TRBD1 (5 bases). Trimming cost V 3 bases and J 1 base, with 10 bases left between them. The CDR3 spans 14 residues. Germline loops: CDR1 SGHRS, CDR2 YFSETQ. CDR3 sequence (DNA): TGCGCCAGCAGCTCGGACACGGGGAACACTGAAGCTTTCTTT. It yields the protein CASSSDTGNTEAFF. Full variable domain (missing parts from reference TRBV5-1 and TRBJ1-1): KAGVTQTPRYLIKTRGQQVTLSCSPISGHRSVSWYQQTPGQGLQFLFEYFSETQRNKGNFPGRFSGRQFSNSRSEMNVSTLELGDSALYLCASSSDTGNTEAFFGQGTRLTVV.

The chain couples TRBV7-3 to TRBJ1-1; D unresolved. This CDR3 contains 13 residues. Trimming pared 2 bases from V and 1 base from J, leaving 5 bases between. The germline V gene encodes CDR1 SGHTA and CDR2 FQGTGA. The DNA for the CDR3 is TGTGCCAGCAGCTTACAGACGAACACTGAAGCTTTCTTT. Protein product: CASSLQTNTEAFF.

This clonotype was picked up many times. The V and J genes are TRBV5-1 and TRBJ2-1, with 11 bases lining up with TRBD2. From germline, CDR1 is SGHRS and CDR2 YFSETQ. The CDR3 is made up of 17 amino acids. Trimming removed 4 bases from V and 5 bases from J; junction bases left unmatched: 11. The CDR3 is CASSLARLAGGHNEQFF. As DNA, the CDR3 is TGCGCCAGCAGCCTGGCCCGTCTAGCGGGGGGCCACAATGAGCAGTTCTTC.

CDR3 sequence reads: CASSPRDRDTDTQYF. DNA for the CDR3: TGTGCCAGCAGCCCCCGGGACAGGGACACAGATACGCAGTATTTT. The chain uses TRBV11-1 and TRBJ2-3; 9 bases are shared with TRBD1. The CDR3 spans 15 residues. Unmatched junction bases numbered 5, after V lost 5 bases and J lost 2 bases. Germline values: CDR1 SGHAT, CDR2 FQDESV (reference sequence).

This clonotype has a handful of counts. The chain uses TRBV4-1 and TRBJ2-4; 15 bases align to TRBD2. The CDR3 extends over 18 amino acids. Unmatched junction bases numbered 4, after V lost 4 bases and J lost 0 bases. Per germline, CDR1 MGHRA and CDR2 YSYEKL. CDR3 in amino acids: CASSPGLAGGLAKNIQYF. DNA for the CDR3: TGCGCCAGCAGCCCCGGACTAGCGGGGGGGCTAGCCAAAAACATTCAGTACTTC.

The chain carries TRBV28 and TRBJ2-3; D is uncertain. CDR1 is MDHEN and CDR2 is SYDVKM in the germline V gene. This CDR3 contains 13 residues. V was pared by 5 bases and J by 8 bases, with 14 bases between. The CDR3 sequence: CASSPPRPATQYF. The CDR3 bases are TGTGCCAGCAGTCCCCCTCGGCCGGCTACGCAGTATTTT.

This clonotype was detected once. The chain recombines TRBV10-3 with TRBJ2-3, with unresolved D. Germline CDR1 is ENHRY and CDR2 is SYGVKD. This CDR3 is built from 15 residues. Trimming left V 8 bases short and J 2 bases short, with 17 bases between. The CDR3: CAIEESLTATDTQYF. The CDR3 DNA is TGTGCCATCGAGGAGTCGTTAACAGCCACAGATACGCAGTATTTT.

Here the CDR3 DNA reads TGTGCCAGCAGTCTCGAACAACTCTCGCAGTTCTTC. It codes for CASSLEQLSQFF. The rearrangement links TRBV2 to TRBJ2-1; D unclear. Germline V lookup: CDR1 SNHLY, CDR2 FYNNEI. Trimming left V 5 bases short and J 12 bases short, with 14 bases between. The CDR3 length is 12 residues. The whole variable domain, filled in from reference TRBV2 and TRBJ2-1, reads EPEVTQTPSHQVTQMGQEVILRCVPISNHLYFYWYRQILGQKVEFLVSFYNNEISEKSEIFDDQFSVERPDGSNFTLKIRSTKLEDSAMYFCASSLEQLSQFFGPGTRLTVL.

This clonotype showed up just a few times. The rearrangement links TRBV18 to TRBJ2-3, with D perhaps TRBD2 (7 bases). Germline-derived CDR1 and CDR2 are KGHSH and LQKENI. V was shortened by 3 bases and J by 4 bases, with 14 bases between the two germline ends. There are 15 residues in the CDR3. This chain's CDR3 is CASSPPRGGSDTQYF. The CDR3 nucleotides read TGTGCCAGCTCACCGCCTAGGGGGGGGTCAGATACGCAGTATTTT.

V gene TRBV7-2 combines with J gene TRBJ2-1; 10 positions agree with TRBD2. CDR1 SGHTA and CDR2 FQGNSA come from the germline V gene. The CDR3 has 14 amino acids. V was pared by 3 bases and J by 8 bases, with 4 bases of the junction left unmatched. The CDR3 reads CASSFSSGGDEQFF. As DNA, the CDR3 is TGTGCCAGCAGCTTCTCTAGCGGGGGCGATGAGCAGTTCTTC.

CDR3 in amino acids: CASSPREAQGTEAFF. As DNA, the CDR3 is TGTGCCAGCAGCCCACGAGAGGCCCAGGGCACTGAAGCTTTCTTT. This chain joins TRBV3-1 and TRBJ1-1; possibly TRBD1 for D (5 bases). The germline gives CDR1 LGHDT, CDR2 YNNKEL (reference sequence). The V end was cut by 4 bases, the J end by 4 bases, with 16 bases between. The CDR3 totals 15 residues. Variable domain in full (rest from reference TRBV3-1 and TRBJ1-1): DTAVSQTPKYLVTQMGNDKSIKCEQNLGHDTMYWYKQDSKKFLKIMFSYNNKELIINETVPNRFSPKSPDKAHLNLHINSLELGDSAVYFCASSPREAQGTEAFFGQGTRLTVV.

The chain is built from TRBV6-1 and TRBJ1-3; maybe TRBD1 (6 bases). The CDR3 sequence is 16 residues long. The germline V gene has CDR1 MNHNS and CDR2 SASEGT. Trimming stripped 3 bases from V and 4 bases from J, with 16 bases between. The CDR3 DNA is TGTGCCAGCAGTGACCCGCGGACAGTCTACGGAAACACCATATATTTT. It specifies CASSDPRTVYGNTIYF.

In its sample, this clonotype was seen a few times. The V call is TRBV5-1, the J call TRBJ1-2, with 9 nucleotides matching TRBD1. The CDR3 runs to 13 residues. After removal of 8 bases from V and 2 bases from J, the junction contained 4 bases not matched to a gene. Germline V CDR1 and CDR2: SGHRS, YFSETQ. The CDR3 sequence is CASGQGYNYGYTF. CDR3 nucleotide sequence: TGCGCCAGTGGACAGGGGTACAACTATGGCTACACCTTC.

This clonotype has only a few counts. The rearrangement links TRBV25-1 to TRBJ2-7, with a tentative D call TRBD1 (6 bases). The CDR3 runs 16 residues. The V end was cut by 1 base, the J end by 3 bases, with 16 bases between. Germline V CDR1 and CDR2: MGHDK, SYGVNS. The CDR3 DNA sequence: TGTGCCAGCAGTGAATGGGCAGGACAGCCCCTCTACGAGCAGTACTTC. Residues: CASSEWAGQPLYEQYF.

The table lists this clonotype with a few counts. The DNA for the CDR3 is TGTGCCAGCGCCGCCCCCTCTGGGGCCAACGTCCTGACTTTC. Translating it yields CASAAPSGANVLTF. The V gene is TRBV6-2 or TRBV6-3, the J gene TRBJ2-6, with D uncertain. Germline CDR1 MNHEY, CDR2 SVGEGT. Trimming removed 8 bases from V and 0 bases from J, with 8 bases in between. This CDR3 comprises 14 residues.

There are a few counts of this clonotype. The rearrangement uses TRBV20-1 and TRBJ2-1; 8 bases fit TRBD1. Germline V gives CDR1 DFQATT, CDR2 SNEGSKA (reference sequence). With V trimmed by 3 bases and J by 6 bases, 4 bases remained unmatched. This CDR3 spans 13 amino acids. CDR3 sequence: CSASSGTGNEQFF. The CDR3 DNA follows: TGCAGTGCTAGTTCCGGGACAGGCAATGAGCAGTTCTTC.

This chain connects TRBV18 to TRBJ2-6; D possibly matches TRBD1 or TRBD2 (5 bases each). The CDR3 has 18 residues. Per germline, CDR1 KGHSH and CDR2 LQKENI. Trimming removed 2 bases from V and 0 bases from J, with 14 bases in between. Written as DNA, the CDR3 is TGTGCCAGCTCACCATTTGGGACGGGGAGCTCTGGGGCCAACGTCCTGACTTTC. Protein: CASSPFGTGSSGANVLTF.